A single sample is the source of the 18 T cell receptor beta chains below, sequenced in a study of shared clonotypes between healthy human individuals. Naive-designated CD8 cells lacked CD45RO, were positively enriched for CCR7, and omitted terminally differentiated effector memory CD45RA+ cells. Profiled with immunoSEQ multiplex PCR; TCRdb holds only in-frame clones, not every one. The profile shows about 580,000 clones, roughly 98% of them singletons. Sequencing was done on a sample of naive CD8+ T cells sorted from blood. All receptors come from a man younger than 45 in good health.

The table lists this clone with a count of one. This sequence joins TRBV9 and TRBJ1-1; perhaps TRBD1 as D (6 bases). CDR1 SGDLS and CDR2 YYNGEE come from the germline V gene. The germline V and J ends were trimmed by 3 bases and 6 bases, with 18 bases remaining between them. This CDR3 is 15 amino acids long. The CDR3 reads CASSAQGKIDAEAFF. The CDR3 nucleotides are TGTGCCAGCAGCGCTCAGGGGAAAATCGACGCTGAAGCTTTCTTT.

The chain combines TRBV29-1 with TRBJ2-1; the D gene is possibly TRBD2 (6 bases). CDR1 and CDR2 from the germline V gene are SQVTM and ANQGSEA. Trimming took 5 bases from V and 2 from J, leaving 13 bases between them. The CDR3 has 14 amino acids. As DNA, the CDR3 is TGCAGCGTTCAACTAGCAAATCCCTACAATGAGCAGTTCTTC. It yields the protein CSVQLANPYNEQFF.

The chain joins TRBV29-1 to TRBJ1-1; 7 nucleotides agree with TRBD1. The CDR3 consists of 13 residues. Trimming cost V 5 bases and J 1 base; bases outside gene matches: 4. In germline, CDR1 is SQVTM, CDR2 ANQGSEA. The CDR3 spells CSVSTGENTEAFF. The CDR3 nucleotides are TGCAGCGTTAGCACAGGGGAGAACACTGAAGCTTTCTTT.

The V and J genes are TRBV7-2 and TRBJ2-1, with D perhaps TRBD2 (5 bases). This CDR3 region has 11 residues. Germline CDR1 reads SGHTA; CDR2 reads FQGNSA. The ends were cut back, 5 bases at V and 10 bases at J, with 9 bases in the middle. DNA for the CDR3: TGTGCCAGCAGCCCCTCTAGCGAGCAGTTCTTC. Translated: CASSPSSEQFF.

This sequence joins TRBV25-1 and TRBJ2-7; tentative D call: TRBD2 (6 bases). The CDR3 sequence is 13 residues long. V was trimmed by 4 bases and J by 5 bases, leaving 12 bases between them. CDR1 MGHDK and CDR2 SYGVNS come from the germline V gene. CDR3 coding DNA: TGTGCCAGCAGTGTGCGGGAAGAGGACGAGCAGTACTTC. This encodes CASSVREEDEQYF.

The V and J genes are TRBV6-5 and TRBJ2-6; D is possibly TRBD2 (5 bases). CDR3 length: 15 residues. The V gene lost 0 bases and the J gene lost 3 bases, with 6 bases spanning the gap. Germline CDR1 MNHEY, CDR2 SVGAGI. The CDR3 nucleotides read TGTGCCAGCAGTTACTCACGGGGTGGGGCCAACGTCCTGACTTTC. This translates into CASSYSRGGANVLTF.

CDR3: CASSGLRNTEAFF. The CDR3 nucleotides read TGTGCCAGCAGCGGGTTAAGGAACACTGAAGCTTTCTTT. The V gene is TRBV14, the J gene TRBJ1-1, with D uncertain. The CDR3 has 13 residues. V lost 5 bases and J 1 base, leaving 8 bases between the germline ends. The germline V gene encodes CDR1 SGHDN and CDR2 FVKESK.

The chain carries TRBV28 and TRBJ2-7; D gene unclear. CDR3 length equals 16 residues. The germline V and J ends were trimmed by 4 bases and 2 bases, with 18 bases remaining between them. Germline V lookup: CDR1 MDHEN, CDR2 SYDVKM. CDR3 nucleotides: TGTGCCAGCAGTTCCGCGACCTACACCTATACCTACGAGCAGTACTTC. Amino acids: CASSSATYTYTYEQYF.

V gene TRBV7-2 combines with J gene TRBJ2-7, with 7 bases that match TRBD1. J was trimmed by 4 bases and V by 5 bases; bases with no gene match: 11. This CDR3 is 15 amino acids long. In germline, CDR1 is SGHTA, CDR2 FQGNSA. The CDR3 reads CASSTTGTHLYEQYF. The CDR3 nucleotides read TGTGCCAGCAGCACGACAGGGACCCACCTATACGAGCAGTACTTC.

V gene TRBV7-6 combines with J gene TRBJ2-1; 8 bases match TRBD1. V trimming: 0 bases; J trimming: 7 bases; junction bases outside the gene matches: 14. Germline V gene data show CDR1 as SGHVS and CDR2 as FNYEAQ. The CDR3 contains 18 residues. CDR3 DNA: TGTGCCAGCAGCTTAGCCTGGACAGGGCTCAGCATCGGGAATGAGCAGTTCTTC. Translated, it gives CASSLAWTGLSIGNEQFF.

This chain uses TRBV7-9 with TRBJ2-7; 14 nucleotides match TRBD2. Germline V gene lookup returns CDR1 SEHNR and CDR2 FQNEAQ (reference sequence). This CDR3 is built from 16 residues. V trimming: 5 bases; J trimming: 6 bases; junction bases outside the gene matches: 9. The CDR3 DNA follows: TGTGCCAGCAGCCCAGGGACTAGCGGGAGTTATGGCGAGCAGTACTTC. This gives the protein CASSPGTSGSYGEQYF.

This rearrangement joins TRBV18 to TRBJ2-1; 13 nucleotides line up with TRBD2. This CDR3 has 18 residues. The V segment lost 4 bases and the J segment 5 bases; nucleotides outside the gene matches: 11. Germline loops: CDR1 KGHSH, CDR2 LQKENI. CDR3 nucleotides: TGTGCCAGCTCACAATCAGGACTAGCGGGAGTCTCGAACAATGAGCAGTTCTTC. The encoded protein is CASSQSGLAGVSNNEQFF. Based on the CDR3 plus reference TRBV18 and TRBJ2-1, the full variable domain is NAGVMQNPRHLVRRRGQEARLRCSPMKGHSHVYWYRQLPEEGLKFMVYLQKENIIDESGMPKERFSAEFPKEGPSILRIQQVVRGDSAAYFCASSQSGLAGVSNNEQFFGPGTRLTVL.

The chain joins TRBV7-9 to TRBJ2-2; D is uncertain. In germline, CDR1 is SEHNR, CDR2 FQNEAQ (reference sequence). The CDR3 is 15 residues long. Trimming shortened V by 3 bases and J by 6 bases, and 14 bases separated the two germline ends. The CDR3 DNA sequence: TGTGCCAGCAGCTTCCCACGGATGAATGCCGGGGAGCTGTTTTTT. Its translation: CASSFPRMNAGELFF.

The chain recombines TRBV7-9 with TRBJ1-2, with a tentative D call TRBD1 (5 bases). The CDR3 is 14 residues long. V lost 1 base to trimming and J lost 4 bases, with 10 bases between them. In germline, CDR1 is SEHNR, CDR2 FQNEAQ (reference sequence). CDR3 in DNA: TGTGCCAGCAGCTTAGAAGTCAGGGCCTATGGCTACACCTTC. Protein sequence: CASSLEVRAYGYTF.

This sequence joins TRBV7-2 and TRBJ2-7, with 8 bases aligning to TRBD2. The V and J ends lost 3 bases and 7 bases, in that order; junction bases with no gene match: 20. CDR3 size: 18 residues. Looked up from germline, CDR1 is SGHTA and CDR2 is FQGNSA. The CDR3 nucleotides read TGTGCCAGCAGCTTTCACTGGCAGGCGGCGGGAGGCCAGGGGGAGCAGTACTTC. Translating it yields CASSFHWQAAGGQGEQYF.

V and J are TRBV28 and TRBJ2-7; 9 bases fit TRBD1. The CDR3 has 14 amino acids. After removal of 6 bases from V and 6 bases from J, the junction contained 9 bases not matched to a gene. Germline V gene sequence: CDR1 MDHEN, CDR2 SYDVKM. CDR3: CASRATGTGIEQYF. The CDR3, as DNA: TGTGCCAGCAGAGCAACCGGGACAGGGATCGAGCAGTACTTC.

A single count supports this clone. This chain joins TRBV7-2 and TRBJ2-7; 7 bases line up with TRBD1. The CDR3 contains 16 residues. Trimming took 5 bases from V and 4 from J; bases not matched to a gene: 14. Germline V gene data show CDR1 as SGHTA and CDR2 as FQGNSA. CDR3 DNA: TGTGCCAGCAGCCCCCCGTTGGCAGGGGGTCAGTACGAGCAGTACTTC. Translating gives CASSPPLAGGQYEQYF. Variable domain in full (rest from reference TRBV7-2 and TRBJ2-7): GAGVSQSPSNKVTEKGKDVELRCDPISGHTALYWYRQSLGQGLEFLIYFQGNSAPDKSGLPSDRFSAERTGGSVSTLTIQRTQQEDSAVYLCASSPPLAGGQYEQYFGPGTRLTVT.

This clone was counted once. The chain is built from TRBV28 and TRBJ1-2; 7 nucleotides line up with TRBD1. With V trimmed by 5 bases and J by 2 bases, 8 bases remained unmatched. CDR1 and CDR2 (germline): MDHEN, SYDVKM. The CDR3 has 15 amino acids. Written as DNA, the CDR3 is TGTGCCAGCAGTCACCCACAGGGGAGGAACTATGGCTACACCTTC. Translation gives CASSHPQGRNYGYTF.